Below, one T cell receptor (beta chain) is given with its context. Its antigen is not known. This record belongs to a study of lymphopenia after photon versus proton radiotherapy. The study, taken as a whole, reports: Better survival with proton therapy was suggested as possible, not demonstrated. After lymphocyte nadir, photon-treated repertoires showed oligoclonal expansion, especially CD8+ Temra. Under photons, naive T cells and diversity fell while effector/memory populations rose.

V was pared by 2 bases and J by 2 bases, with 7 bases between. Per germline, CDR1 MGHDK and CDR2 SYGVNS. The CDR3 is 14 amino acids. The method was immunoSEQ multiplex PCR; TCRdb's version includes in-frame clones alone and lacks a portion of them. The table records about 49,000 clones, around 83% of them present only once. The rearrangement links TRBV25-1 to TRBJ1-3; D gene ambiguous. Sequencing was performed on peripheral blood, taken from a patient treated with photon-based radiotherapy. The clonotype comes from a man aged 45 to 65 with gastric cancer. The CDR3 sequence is CASSENKAGNTIYF. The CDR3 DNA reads TGTGCCAGCAGTGAAAACAAGGCTGGAAACACCATATATTTT.